The 19 T cell receptor beta chains given below trace back to one sample, sequenced in a study of blood T cell repertoires in COVID-19. Assay: immunoSEQ multiplex PCR; the TCRdb copy retains only in-frame clones and omits some. The data contain approximately 120,000 clones, more than 85% of them seen just once; the ten biggest clones take up approximately 2%. The sequencing input was peripheral blood. All receptors come from a man aged 45-60 years with COVID-19, enrolled during active disease.

The V and J genes are TRBV18 and TRBJ2-3; 7 positions agree with TRBD1. Germline V gene lookup returns CDR1 KGHSH and CDR2 LQKENI. This CDR3 spans 14 amino acids. V lost 5 bases to trimming and J lost 1 base; unmatched junction nucleotides: 3. The CDR3 nucleotides are TGTGCCAGCTCAGTCACAGGGGGCACAGATACGCAGTATTTT. Its protein product is CASSVTGGTDTQYF.

This sequence joins TRBV6-5 and TRBJ1-4, with TRBD1 matching over 8 bases. The V gene's germline CDR1 is MNHEY and CDR2 SVGAGI. V dropped 7 bases and J dropped 11; count of bases not matched to a gene: 6. The CDR3 spans 12 residues. The CDR3 DNA reads TGTGCCAGCACGACCGGGACAGGTAAACTGTTTTTT. It is translated as CASTTGTGKLFF.

The rearrangement links TRBV5-1 to TRBJ1-6; TRBD1 matches 7 bases. The J segment lost 0 bases and the V segment lost 2 bases, leaving 8 bases of the junction unmatched. Germline loops: CDR1 SGHRS, CDR2 YFSETQ. The CDR3 consists of 18 residues. CDR3: CASSFQPTGYSYNSPLHF. The CDR3 coding sequence is TGCGCCAGCAGCTTTCAACCGACAGGGTACTCCTATAATTCACCCCTCCACTTT.

This chain joins TRBV14 and TRBJ2-7, with 8 bases lining up with TRBD2. V shed 0 bases and J 1 base; nucleotides not matched to a gene: 2. The CDR3 totals 15 residues. The germline V gene encodes CDR1 SGHDN and CDR2 FVKESK. The CDR3 DNA is TGTGCCAGCAGCCAAGATAGCGGGACGTCCTACGAGCAGTACTTC. Its translation: CASSQDSGTSYEQYF.

V gene TRBV9 combines with J gene TRBJ2-5, with a weak D call TRBD2 (6 bases). Germline CDR1 SGDLS, CDR2 YYNGEE. This CDR3 is 16 amino acids long. Trimming took off 0 bases at V and 1 base at J, with 13 bases between the two ends. The CDR3 nucleotides read TGTGCCAGCAGCGTAGATTTCGGGACTTCCCAAGAGACCCAGTACTTC. Translating it yields CASSVDFGTSQETQYF.

This chain joins TRBV27 and TRBJ2-5; a weak D match, TRBD1 (5 bases). V lost 2 bases and J 5 bases, leaving 15 bases between the germline ends. The CDR3 length is 15 residues. Germline assignment: CDR1 MNHEY and CDR2 SMNVEV (reference sequence). CDR3 residues: CASSLELGRLETQYF. The CDR3 DNA reads TGTGCCAGCAGTTTAGAGTTGGGGCGCTTGGAGACCCAGTACTTC.

This clone was seen just once. The chain links TRBV18 to TRBJ1-5; no firm D call. Trimming took off 3 bases at V and 5 bases at J, with 8 bases between the two ends. CDR1 is KGHSH and CDR2 is LQKENI in the germline V gene. The CDR3 runs to 13 residues. The CDR3, as DNA: TGTGCCAGCTCACCGGTCGAGGATCAGCCCCAGCATTTT. This encodes CASSPVEDQPQHF.

The chain uses TRBV13 and TRBJ2-6, with a tentative D call TRBD2 (5 bases). The V gene's germline CDR1 is PRHDT and CDR2 FYEKMQ (reference sequence). The CDR3 runs 15 residues. Trimming stripped 1 base from V and 1 base from J, with 5 bases between. DNA for the CDR3: TGTGCCAGCAGCTTAGCGGGGTCTGGGGCCAACGTCCTGACTTTC. Amino acid sequence: CASSLAGSGANVLTF. Full variable domain (missing parts from reference TRBV13 and TRBJ2-6): AAGVIQSPRHLIKEKRETATLKCYPIPRHDTVYWYQQGPGQDPQFLISFYEKMQSDKGSIPDRFSAQQFSDYHSELNMSSLELGDSALYFCASSLAGSGANVLTFGAGSRLTVL.

This chain connects TRBV6-5 to TRBJ1-2; D gene ambiguous. Germline V gene sequence: CDR1 MNHEY, CDR2 SVGAGI. The CDR3 covers 14 residues. The V gene lost 0 bases and the J gene lost 7 bases, with 12 bases spanning the gap. The CDR3: CASSYSFFTRGYTF. The CDR3 nucleotides are TGTGCCAGCAGTTACTCTTTCTTTACGCGTGGCTACACCTTC.

V is TRBV23-1 and J is TRBJ1-2; 8 bases line up with TRBD1. TRBV23-1 is sorted into the ORF group, with uncertain function. CDR3 length: 12 amino acids. This CDR3 is CVRTGSGYGYTF. CDR3 nucleotides: TGCGTCCGGACAGGGTCTGGCTATGGCTACACCTTC.

The genes are TRBV30 and TRBJ2-7; TRBD2 aligns across 7 bases. J lost 2 bases, V lost 3 bases, and 7 bases had no gene match. CDR1 is GTSNPN and CDR2 is SVGIG in the germline V gene (reference sequence). The length of the CDR3 is 14 residues. The CDR3 here is CAWSATSLTYEQYF. The CDR3 DNA sequence: TGTGCCTGGAGCGCGACTAGCCTTACCTACGAGCAGTACTTC.

V and J are TRBV2 and TRBJ1-1; D call uncertain. Between the trimmed V and J ends, which lost 8 bases and 11 bases, there was a span of 15 bases. Germline loops: CDR1 SNHLY, CDR2 FYNNEI. This CDR3 is built from 11 residues. The chain's CDR3 is CASALSGPAFF. The CDR3, as DNA: TGTGCCAGCGCCTTATCGGGTCCGGCTTTCTTT. The full variable domain, in which reference TRBV2 and TRBJ1-1 provide the parts outside the CDR3, is EPEVTQTPSHQVTQMGQEVILRCVPISNHLYFYWYRQILGQKVEFLVSFYNNEISEKSEIFDDQFSVERPDGSNFTLKIRSTKLEDSAMYFCASALSGPAFFGQGTRLTVV.

CDR3 protein: CASSPPSNTEAFF. The CDR3 nucleotides read TGTGCCAGCAGCCCCCCCTCGAACACTGAAGCTTTCTTT. The chain has TRBV9 and TRBJ1-1; D call uncertain. CDR1 and CDR2 from the germline V gene are SGDLS and YYNGEE. The CDR3 length is 13 residues. V was clipped by 4 bases and J by 1 base, with 8 bases between them.

A single count supports this clone. V gene TRBV12-3 or TRBV12-4 combines with J gene TRBJ2-7; 7 positions agree with TRBD1. With 6 bases clipped from V and 2 bases from J, the junction kept 4 bases outside the gene matches. This CDR3 contains 13 residues. The CDR3 protein is CASSSGGPYEQYF. CDR3 bases: TGTGCCAGCAGCTCAGGGGGACCCTACGAGCAGTACTTC.

V is TRBV9 and J is TRBJ2-2; D gene uncertain. V was pared by 1 base and J by 5 bases, with 9 bases between. The CDR3 has 14 amino acids. The germline gives CDR1 SGDLS, CDR2 YYNGEE. CDR3 DNA sequence: TGTGCCAGCAGCGTATTGCTAGAAACCGGGGAGCTGTTTTTT. Amino acid sequence: CASSVLLETGELFF. Full variable domain (outside the CDR3, taken from reference TRBV9 and TRBJ2-2): DSGVTQTPKHLITATGQRVTLRCSPRSGDLSVYWYQQSLDQGLQFLIQYYNGEERAKGNILERFSAQQFPDLHSELNLSSLELGDSALYFCASSVLLETGELFFGEGSRLTVL.

The rearrangement joins TRBV12-3 or TRBV12-4 to TRBJ2-5; D possibly corresponds to TRBD1 (5 bases). The CDR3 length is 12 residues. Trimming took off 6 bases at V and 9 bases at J, with 14 bases between the two ends. The CDR3 is CASSQEARAQYF. In DNA form, the CDR3 reads TGTGCCAGCAGCCAAGAAGCCAGGGCCCAGTACTTC.

The chain combines TRBV24-1 with TRBJ2-2; maybe TRBD1 (6 bases). V was trimmed by 0 bases and J by 4 bases, leaving 11 bases between them. This CDR3 is built from 16 residues. Germline V lookup: CDR1 KGHDR, CDR2 SFDVKD. CDR3 amino acids: CATSDLKQGSTGELFF. The CDR3 coding sequence is TGTGCCACCAGTGATTTGAAGCAGGGGAGCACCGGGGAGCTGTTTTTT.

The table lists this clone with a count of one. The chain is built from TRBV11-1 and TRBJ2-1; TRBD2 agrees at 16 bases. Germline V gene lookup returns CDR1 SGHAT and CDR2 FQDESV (reference sequence). The ends lost 5 bases at V and 9 bases at J; junction bases unmatched: 7. The CDR3 runs 16 residues. CDR3 sequence: CASSQGLAGGVAEQFF. CDR3 nucleotides: TGTGCCAGCAGCCAGGGACTAGCGGGAGGGGTCGCTGAGCAGTTCTTC.

The V gene is TRBV7-2, the J gene TRBJ2-1, with 8 bases that match TRBD2. Trimming at V came to 2 bases and at J to 10 bases, leaving 7 bases not matched to a gene. Germline CDR1 SGHTA, CDR2 FQGNSA. The length of the CDR3 is 14 residues. For the CDR3, the DNA is TGTGCCAGCAGCTTAACCCCAATAGCGGGAGAGCAGTTCTTC. Its protein is CASSLTPIAGEQFF.